Listed here is a single TCR beta chain. The sample comes from a study of blood T cell repertoires in COVID-19. In the source study's methods: From reference gene primer amplification, estimates of nucleated cell counts were derived. Measured with immunoSEQ multiplex PCR; TCRdb has only the in-frame clones, and not every one. Clonal size and the V and J genes are those of that table, whereas D and trimming came from the DNA. The table lists 150,000 or so clones, around 82% of them singletons. CDR1 and CDR2 from the germline V gene are SNHLY and FYNNEI. V was shortened by 4 bases and J by 9 bases, with 16 bases between the two germline ends. The CDR3 has 14 residues.

What was sequenced was peripheral blood. The gene calls are TRBV2 and TRBJ2-1; D uncertain. The receptor's source is a woman in her fifties or sixties with acute or convalescent COVID-19. The CDR3 reads CASSVRGVLGEQFF. The CDR3 DNA follows: TGTGCCAGCAGTGTTCGCGGAGTGCTGGGTGAGCAGTTCTTC. The variable domain in full, completed from reference TRBV2 and TRBJ2-1, reads EPEVTQTPSHQVTQMGQEVILRCVPISNHLYFYWYRQILGQKVEFLVSFYNNEISEKSEIFDDQFSVERPDGSNFTLKIRSTKLEDSAMYFCASSVRGVLGEQFFGPGTRLTVL.